Sequencing of this T cell receptor (beta chain) was carried out in a study of T cells after yellow fever vaccination. In its sample, this clonotype was seen a few times. TCRdb processed the 5' RACE reads anew with MiXCR; each CDR3 protein has one entry. Of over 85,000 distinct CDR3 sequences in the sample, roughly 10% were seen once. The CDR3 extends over 16 amino acids. Germline values: CDR1 MGHRA, CDR2 YSYEKL. Trimming took 4 bases from V and 6 from J, leaving 16 bases between them. Findings and caveats of the study: Once the booster was given, most primary-vaccination clones reappeared, at about 97% for CD4 and approximately 88% for CD8.

The sample was CD8+ T cells not binding an NS4B(214-222) dextramer, sorted from PBMCs, taken roughly 15 days after the first yellow fever vaccination. This receptor was taken from a man younger than 35 who received the YFV17D yellow fever vaccine. The V and J genes are TRBV4-1 and TRBJ1-6; possibly TRBD1 for D (5 bases). CDR3 protein: CASSLAWGRVNSPLHF. For the CDR3, the DNA is TGCGCCAGCAGCCTGGCCTGGGGCAGGGTTAATTCACCCCTCCACTTT.